These 28 T cell receptor beta chains share one sample of origin, sequenced in a study of identical twins. TCRdb ran MiXCR on the 5' RACE reads and lists one entry per CDR3 protein. This table has under 500,000 distinct CDR3 sequences, over 11% appearing once. This sample also belongs to another study, concerning yellow fever vaccine responses in identical twins.

The sequencing input was CD4+ T cells sorted from blood. Every receptor here comes from a woman younger than 35 in good health.

The V and J genes are TRBV3-1 and TRBJ2-5; D unresolved. From germline, CDR1 is LGHDT and CDR2 YNNKEL (reference sequence). Trimming removed 1 base from V and 5 bases from J, with 11 bases in between. The CDR3 runs 14 residues. For the CDR3, the DNA is TGTGCCAGCAGCCAAGGACAACAGAGGGAGACCCAGTACTTC. Translating gives CASSQGQQRETQYF.

J is TRBJ1-4 and V is TRBV7-9; 7 nucleotides agree with TRBD1. From germline, CDR1 is SEHNR and CDR2 FQNEAQ (reference sequence). The CDR3 sequence is 15 residues long. Germline trimming cut 4 bases from V and 0 bases from J; bases unmatched to any gene: 2. CDR3 protein: CASSSGQTTNEKLFF. The CDR3 coding sequence is TGTGCCAGCAGCTCGGGACAGACAACTAATGAAAAACTGTTTTTT.

The chain recombines TRBV5-5 with TRBJ1-2; 7 positions agree with TRBD1. Looked up from germline, CDR1 is SGHKS and CDR2 is YYEKEE (reference sequence). V gave up 6 bases and J gave up 4 bases; unmatched junction bases: 6. The length of the CDR3 is 13 residues. The CDR3 bases are TGTGCCAGCACCATGACAGGGTTCTATGGCTACACCTTC. Amino acids: CASTMTGFYGYTF.

The V call is TRBV6-1, the J call TRBJ1-1; a weak D match, TRBD1 (5 bases). This CDR3 has 14 amino acids. V was clipped by 6 bases and J by 1 base, with 12 bases between them. Per the germline V gene, CDR1 is MNHNS and CDR2 is SASEGT. The CDR3 bases are TGTGCCAGCAGCTCTCTTGGACAGAACACTGAAGCTTTCTTT. Protein product: CASSSLGQNTEAFF.

Only a few counts were recorded for this clonotype. The CDR3 sequence: CASSLVEGLGANTGELFF. CDR3 nucleotide sequence: TGTGCCAGCAGCTTAGTCGAGGGGTTGGGGGCGAACACCGGGGAGCTGTTTTTT. This sequence joins TRBV11-2 and TRBJ2-2; TRBD1 or TRBD2 may be the D gene (5 bases each). The CDR3 has 18 amino acids. Looked up from germline, CDR1 is SGHAT and CDR2 is FQNNGV. The germline V and J ends were trimmed by 1 base and 0 bases, with 15 bases remaining between them.

V gene TRBV28 combines with J gene TRBJ2-7, with D perhaps TRBD1 or TRBD2 (6 bases each). Per the germline V gene, CDR1 is MDHEN and CDR2 is SYDVKM. V lost 4 bases and J 10 bases, leaving 8 bases between the germline ends. CDR3 size: 10 residues. As DNA, the CDR3 is TGTGCCAGCAGTTCCGGGGGCCAGTACTTC. Translating gives CASSSGGQYF.

This clonotype has a count of ten or more. The rearrangement joins TRBV10-3 to TRBJ1-2; no definite D call. CDR3 length: 15 amino acids. Germline V gene sequence: CDR1 ENHRY, CDR2 SYGVKD. V was cut by 0 bases and J by 1 base, with 9 bases left in between. The CDR3 DNA reads TGTGCCATCAGTGAGTCGGTGGTTTATAACTATGGCTACACCTTC. Translating it yields CAISESVVYNYGYTF.

V is TRBV28 and J is TRBJ2-1; either TRBD1 or TRBD2 may supply D (5 bases each). The CDR3 length is 14 residues. Trimming removed 3 bases at V and 10 bases at J, with 16 bases between. Per the germline V gene, CDR1 is MDHEN and CDR2 is SYDVKM. Written as DNA, the CDR3 is TGTGCCAGCAGTTTGGGGACGTACGGCAAGGAGCAGTTCTTC. Amino acid sequence: CASSLGTYGKEQFF.

J is TRBJ2-7 and V is TRBV4-1, with TRBD2 identical over 8 bases. With 3 bases clipped from V and 5 bases from J, the junction kept 9 bases outside the gene matches. The CDR3 has 15 residues. Germline lookup yields CDR1 MGHRA and CDR2 YSYEKL. This CDR3 is CASSQTGTRRHEQYF. CDR3 nucleotide sequence: TGCGCCAGCAGCCAGACCGGGACTAGACGGCACGAGCAGTACTTC.

This clonotype was detected only a few times. The chain couples TRBV5-5 to TRBJ2-1; D unclear. With 4 bases removed from V and 5 bases from J, the gap between germline ends came to 10 bases. The germline V gene has CDR1 SGHKS and CDR2 YYEKEE (reference sequence). The length of the CDR3 is 13 residues. This chain's CDR3 is CASSLLTDNEQFF. Written as DNA, the CDR3 is TGTGCCAGCAGCCTGTTAACCGACAATGAGCAGTTCTTC. The full variable domain, with the rest looked up from reference TRBV5-5 and TRBJ2-1, is DAGVTQSPTHLIKTRGQQVTLRCSPISGHKSVSWYQQVLGQGPQFIFQYYEKEERGRGNFPDRFSARQFPNYSSELNVNALLLGDSALYLCASSLLTDNEQFFGPGTRLTVL.

J is TRBJ2-7 and V is TRBV13; 10 positions match TRBD1. Germline V lookup: CDR1 PRHDT, CDR2 FYEKMQ (reference sequence). There are 18 residues in the CDR3. V was clipped by 5 bases and J by 3 bases; unmatched bases: 16. The CDR3 spells CASSQNYHAGTGDYEQYF. CDR3 coding DNA: TGTGCCAGCAGCCAAAACTATCACGCAGGGACAGGGGACTACGAGCAGTACTTC.

The V and J genes are TRBV6-6 and TRBJ1-1; 8 bases fit TRBD1. The CDR3 covers 12 residues. In germline, CDR1 is MNHNY, CDR2 SVGAGI (reference sequence). Trimming removed 6 bases from V and 10 bases from J; junction bases left unmatched: 7. Here the CDR3 DNA reads TGTGCCAGCAGAGACGGACAGGGCGGAGCTTTCTTT. Amino acid sequence: CASRDGQGGAFF.

This clonotype appeared a few times. The V call is TRBV5-6, the J call TRBJ2-3, with TRBD1 identical over 8 bases. Per germline, CDR1 SGHDT and CDR2 YYEEEE. V trimming: 3 bases; J trimming: 1 base; junction bases outside the gene matches: 10. The CDR3 length is 17 residues. The CDR3 DNA reads as TGTGCCAGCAGCTCGGAAGACAGGGGACGGGGCACAGATACGCAGTATTTT. This codes for CASSSEDRGRGTDTQYF.

This clonotype was detected a few times. V and J are TRBV20-1 and TRBJ2-3; possible D gene TRBD2, 7 bases. The V gene's germline CDR1 is DFQATT and CDR2 SNEGSKA (reference sequence). The CDR3 extends over 12 amino acids. This CDR3 is CRGRGAEDTQYF. CDR3 DNA: TGCAGGGGCCGGGGGGCGGAAGATACGCAGTATTTT.

The chain employs TRBV5-1 and TRBJ2-5; 11 nucleotides agree with TRBD1. V dropped 0 bases and J dropped 5; count of bases not matched to a gene: 6. Germline CDR1 SGHRS, CDR2 YFSETQ. This CDR3 has 16 amino acids. CDR3 DNA: TGCGCCAGCAGCTTGGCCGGACAGGGGGCGGGGGAGACCCAGTACTTC. It yields the protein CASSLAGQGAGETQYF.

The J gene is TRBJ2-5, the V gene TRBV7-9; 9 nucleotides agree with TRBD1. Losses at the gene ends were 4 bases for V and 4 bases for J; bases not matched to a gene: 7. Germline loops: CDR1 SEHNR, CDR2 FQNEAQ (reference sequence). The CDR3 is 15 residues long. CDR3 in amino acids: CASSSWTGERETQYF. CDR3 nucleotide sequence: TGTGCCAGCAGCTCATGGACAGGGGAGAGAGAGACCCAGTACTTC. Combining the CDR3 with reference TRBV7-9 and TRBJ2-5 gives the whole variable domain DTGVSQNPRHKITKRGQNVTFRCDPISEHNRLYWYRQTLGQGPEFLTYFQNEAQLEKSRLLSDRFSAERPKGSFSTLEIQRTEQGDSAMYLCASSSWTGERETQYFGPGTRLLVL.

This chain connects TRBV12-3 or TRBV12-4 to TRBJ2-4; D might be TRBD1 (6 bases). This CDR3 is 15 amino acids long. V was pared by 6 bases and J by 7 bases, with 19 bases between. CDR3 region: CASSSQQGIFNIQYF. As DNA, the CDR3 is TGTGCCAGCAGCTCCCAACAGGGTATCTTTAACATTCAGTACTTC.

The CDR3, as DNA: TGTGCCAGCAGTTATTCCCTTCAGCCCCAGCATTTT. Translated, it gives CASSYSLQPQHF. This chain links TRBV6-6 with TRBJ1-5; D gene uncertain. Germline CDR1 is MNHNY and CDR2 is SVGAGI (reference sequence). V lost 3 bases and J lost 6, with 6 bases in between. The CDR3 has 12 residues.

The chain employs TRBV6-1 and TRBJ2-7, with D tentatively TRBD1 (6 bases). Germline V CDR1 and CDR2: MNHNS, SASEGT. The CDR3 runs 14 residues. Between the trimmed V and J ends, which lost 5 bases and 3 bases, there was a span of 14 bases. The CDR3 spells CASSPTGIVYEQYF. The DNA for the CDR3 is TGTGCCAGCAGTCCAACAGGGATTGTCTACGAGCAGTACTTC.

This clonotype was observed a handful of times. V usage is TRBV29-1 and J usage is TRBJ2-1; D is ambiguous. CDR3 size: 12 residues. Germline V CDR1 and CDR2: SQVTM, ANQGSEA. V lost 4 bases and J lost 3, with 7 bases in between. DNA for the CDR3: TGCAGCGTTGGATGGGTCTACAATGAGCAGTTCTTC. The encoded protein is CSVGWVYNEQFF.

The V gene is TRBV20-1, the J gene TRBJ1-1; D remains ambiguous. V lost 7 bases, J lost 4 bases, and 16 bases lay in between. The CDR3 is made up of 13 amino acids. Germline CDR1 DFQATT, CDR2 SNEGSKA (reference sequence). CDR3 sequence: CSVFTVIGTEAFF. DNA of the CDR3: TGCAGTGTTTTTACGGTCATCGGCACTGAAGCTTTCTTT.

This chain links TRBV20-1 with TRBJ2-7; the D gene is possibly TRBD2 (5 bases). The CDR3 covers 14 residues. Germline loops: CDR1 DFQATT, CDR2 SNEGSKA (reference sequence). Trimming cost V 0 bases and J 2 bases, with 11 bases left between them. CDR3 region: CSARDYGGPYEQYF. The DNA for the CDR3 is TGCAGTGCTAGAGATTACGGAGGTCCCTACGAGCAGTACTTC.

The V and J genes are TRBV28 and TRBJ1-3, with D possibly matching TRBD1 (5 bases). CDR3 length: 14 amino acids. Trimming pared 2 bases from V and 9 bases from J, leaving 14 bases between. The germline V gene has CDR1 MDHEN and CDR2 SYDVKM. DNA for the CDR3: TGTGCCAGCAGTTTACCCCAGGGAGAGTCCACCATATATTTT. This gives the protein CASSLPQGESTIYF.

This clonotype occurred a few times. The CDR3 DNA is TGTGCCAGCAGCCTCCAACCTGGGTACGAGCAGTACTTC. It codes for CASSLQPGYEQYF. The rearrangement links TRBV14 to TRBJ2-7, with D hard to call. V lost 4 bases to trimming and J lost 4 bases, with 11 bases between them. The CDR3 consists of 13 residues. CDR1 is SGHDN, CDR2 FVKESK, per germline.

There are many counts of this clonotype. The J gene is TRBJ2-2, the V gene TRBV9; weak D call: TRBD2 (6 bases). V was trimmed by 0 bases and J by 6 bases, leaving 21 bases between them. The CDR3 totals 18 residues. Germline CDR1 is SGDLS and CDR2 is YYNGEE. Here the CDR3 reads CASSVALGQGGESGELFF. The CDR3 DNA reads as TGTGCCAGCAGCGTAGCTTTGGGCCAGGGAGGAGAGTCCGGGGAGCTGTTTTTT.

The rearrangement joins TRBV6-2 or TRBV6-3 to TRBJ2-5, with TRBD2 as a possible D gene (6 bases). CDR3 length equals 14 residues. V lost 6 bases and J lost 5, with 16 bases in between. CDR1 and CDR2 from the germline V gene are MNHEY and SVGEGT. The CDR3 spells CASRGSGLHETQYF. The CDR3 DNA is TGTGCCAGCAGGGGTAGCGGTCTCCACGAGACCCAGTACTTC.

This clonotype was seen more than once but under ten times. The J gene is TRBJ2-3, the V gene TRBV7-2, with D perhaps being TRBD1 or TRBD2 (6 bases each). Germline V lookup: CDR1 SGHTA, CDR2 FQGNSA. V was shortened by 1 base and J by 6 bases, with 14 bases between the two germline ends. CDR3 size: 15 residues. Here the CDR3 DNA reads TGTGCCAGCAGCTTAGACCGACTAGGGGGGGATACGCAGTATTTT. As protein: CASSLDRLGGDTQYF.

This clonotype was found a few times. The rearrangement links TRBV29-1 to TRBJ2-5; 10 nucleotides line up with TRBD2. The CDR3 is 12 amino acids. Looked up from germline, CDR1 is SQVTM and CDR2 is ANQGSEA. Germline trimming cut 6 bases from V and 4 bases from J; bases unmatched to any gene: 2. CDR3 sequence: CSVSSGGETQYF. The CDR3 DNA follows: TGCAGCGTGTCTAGCGGGGGAGAGACCCAGTACTTC.